This T cell receptor beta chain appears in the sequencing data of a study of blood T cell repertoires in COVID-19. Study information: Samples came from the United States, Italy and Spain, spanning acute and convalescent COVID-19. The cDNA or gDNA used as material had been derived from T cells, B-cell-depleted T cells, or PBMCs.

Germline values: CDR1 SGHVS, CDR2 FQNEAQ. Trimming took off 7 bases at V and 0 bases at J, with 19 bases between the two ends. The CDR3 loop spans 17 amino acids. Measured with immunoSEQ multiplex PCR; TCRdb has only the in-frame clones, and not every one. The sample lists 100,000 to 120,000 clones, 88% occurring once. The receptor was isolated from a woman in her fifties or sixties with acute or convalescent COVID-19. V is TRBV7-8 and J is TRBJ2-1; D is possibly TRBD2 (5 bases). The material sequenced was peripheral blood. The CDR3 loop is CASNIRGRPRSYNEQFF. In DNA form, the CDR3 reads TGTGCCAGCAACATTAGAGGGAGACCCCGCTCCTACAATGAGCAGTTCTTC.